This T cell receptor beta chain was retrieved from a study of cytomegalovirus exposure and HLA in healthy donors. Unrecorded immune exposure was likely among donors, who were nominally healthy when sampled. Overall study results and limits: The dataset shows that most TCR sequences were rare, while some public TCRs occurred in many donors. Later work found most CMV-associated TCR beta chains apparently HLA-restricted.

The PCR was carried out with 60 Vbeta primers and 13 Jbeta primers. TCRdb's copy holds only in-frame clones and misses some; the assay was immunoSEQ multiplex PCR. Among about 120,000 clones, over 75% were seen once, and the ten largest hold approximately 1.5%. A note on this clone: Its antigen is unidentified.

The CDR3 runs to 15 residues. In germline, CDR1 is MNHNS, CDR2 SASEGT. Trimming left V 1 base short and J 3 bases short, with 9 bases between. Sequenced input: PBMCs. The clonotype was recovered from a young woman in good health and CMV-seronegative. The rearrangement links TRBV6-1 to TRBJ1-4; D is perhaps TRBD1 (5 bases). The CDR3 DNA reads TGTGCCAGCAGTGAAGATCGGGGGTCTAATGAAAAACTGTTTTTT. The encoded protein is CASSEDRGSNEKLFF.